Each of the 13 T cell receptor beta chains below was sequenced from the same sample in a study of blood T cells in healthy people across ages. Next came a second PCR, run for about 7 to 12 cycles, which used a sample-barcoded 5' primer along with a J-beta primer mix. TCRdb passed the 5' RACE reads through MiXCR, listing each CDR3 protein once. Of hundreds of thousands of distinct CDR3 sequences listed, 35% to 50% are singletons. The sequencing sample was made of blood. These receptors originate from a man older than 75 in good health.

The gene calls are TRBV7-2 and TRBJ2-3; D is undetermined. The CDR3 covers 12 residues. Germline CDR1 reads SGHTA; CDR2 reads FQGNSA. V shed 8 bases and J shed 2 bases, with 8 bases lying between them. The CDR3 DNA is TGTGCCAGCGGTGCATTCACAGATACGCAGTATTTT. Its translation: CASGAFTDTQYF.

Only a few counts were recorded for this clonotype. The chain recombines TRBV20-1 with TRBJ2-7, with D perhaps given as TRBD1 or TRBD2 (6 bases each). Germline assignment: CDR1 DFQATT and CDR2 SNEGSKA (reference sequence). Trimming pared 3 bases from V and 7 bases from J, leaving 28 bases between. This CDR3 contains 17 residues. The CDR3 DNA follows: TGCAGTGCTAGGTCCCCCACGGGGGACACCTCCTCGAGGGAGCAGTACTTC. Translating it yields CSARSPTGDTSSREQYF.

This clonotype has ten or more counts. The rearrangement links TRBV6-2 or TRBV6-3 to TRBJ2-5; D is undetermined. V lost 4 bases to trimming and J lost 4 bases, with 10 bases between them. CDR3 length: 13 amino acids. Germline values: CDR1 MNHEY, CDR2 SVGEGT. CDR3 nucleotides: TGTGCCAGCAGTTTCCTTAGATCAGAGACCCAGTACTTC. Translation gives CASSFLRSETQYF.

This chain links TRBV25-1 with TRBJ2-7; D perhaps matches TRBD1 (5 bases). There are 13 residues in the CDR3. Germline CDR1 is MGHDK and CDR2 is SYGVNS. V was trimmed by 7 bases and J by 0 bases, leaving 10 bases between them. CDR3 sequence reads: CASKGSLSYEQYF. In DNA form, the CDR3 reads TGTGCCAGCAAGGGGTCCCTCTCCTACGAGCAGTACTTC.

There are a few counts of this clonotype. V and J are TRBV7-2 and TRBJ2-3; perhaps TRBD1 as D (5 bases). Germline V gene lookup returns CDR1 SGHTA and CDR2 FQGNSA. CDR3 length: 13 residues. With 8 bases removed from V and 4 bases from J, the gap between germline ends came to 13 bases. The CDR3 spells CASQGVVADTQYF. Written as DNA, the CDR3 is TGTGCCAGCCAAGGGGTGGTGGCAGATACGCAGTATTTT.

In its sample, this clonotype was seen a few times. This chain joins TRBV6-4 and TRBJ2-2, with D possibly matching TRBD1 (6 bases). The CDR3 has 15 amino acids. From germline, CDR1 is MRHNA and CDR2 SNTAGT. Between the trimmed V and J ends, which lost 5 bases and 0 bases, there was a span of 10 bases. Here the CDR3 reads CASSQGQPNTGELFF. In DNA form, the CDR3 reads TGTGCCAGCAGTCAGGGGCAACCGAACACCGGGGAGCTGTTTTTT.

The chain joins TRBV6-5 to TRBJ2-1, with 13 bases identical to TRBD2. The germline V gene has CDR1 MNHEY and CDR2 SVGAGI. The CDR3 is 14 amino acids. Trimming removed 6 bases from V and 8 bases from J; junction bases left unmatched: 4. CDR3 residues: CASREGLAGDEQFF. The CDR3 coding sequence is TGTGCCAGCAGGGAAGGACTAGCGGGAGATGAGCAGTTCTTC.

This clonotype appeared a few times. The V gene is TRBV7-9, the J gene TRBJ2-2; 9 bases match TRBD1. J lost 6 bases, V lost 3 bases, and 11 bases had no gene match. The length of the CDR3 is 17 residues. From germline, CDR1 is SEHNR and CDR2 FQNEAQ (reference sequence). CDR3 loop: CASSFPPGTGSPGELFF. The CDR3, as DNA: TGTGCCAGCAGCTTCCCTCCAGGGACAGGGTCTCCCGGGGAGCTGTTTTTT.

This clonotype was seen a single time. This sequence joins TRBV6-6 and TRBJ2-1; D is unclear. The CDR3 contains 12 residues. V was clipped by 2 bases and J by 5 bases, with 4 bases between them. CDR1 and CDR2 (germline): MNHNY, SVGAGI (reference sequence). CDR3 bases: TGTGCCAGCAGTTACGCGGACAATGAGCAGTTCTTC. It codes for CASSYADNEQFF.

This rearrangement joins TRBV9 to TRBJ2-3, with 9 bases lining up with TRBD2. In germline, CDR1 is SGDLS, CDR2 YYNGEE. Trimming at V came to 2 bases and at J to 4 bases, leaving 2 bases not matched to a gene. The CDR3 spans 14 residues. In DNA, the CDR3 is TGTGCCAGCAGCGTTGGACTAGCGTCAGATACGCAGTATTTT. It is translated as CASSVGLASDTQYF.

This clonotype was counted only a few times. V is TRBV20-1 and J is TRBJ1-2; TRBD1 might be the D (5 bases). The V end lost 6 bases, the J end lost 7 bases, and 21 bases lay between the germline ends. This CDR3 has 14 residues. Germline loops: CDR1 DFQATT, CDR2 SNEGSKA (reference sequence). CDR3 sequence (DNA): TGCAGTGCCGACCGGACGGGGACCTCTGGTGGCTACACCTTC. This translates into CSADRTGTSGGYTF.

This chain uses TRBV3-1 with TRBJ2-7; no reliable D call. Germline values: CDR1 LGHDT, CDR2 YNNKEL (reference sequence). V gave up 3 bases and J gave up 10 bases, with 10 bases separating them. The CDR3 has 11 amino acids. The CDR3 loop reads CASSHKVAQYF. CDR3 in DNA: TGTGCCAGCAGCCATAAAGTGGCCCAGTACTTC.

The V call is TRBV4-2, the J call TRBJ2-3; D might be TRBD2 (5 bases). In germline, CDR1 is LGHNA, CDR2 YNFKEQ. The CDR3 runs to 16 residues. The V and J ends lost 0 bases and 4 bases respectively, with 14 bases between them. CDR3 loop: CASSQERGLAADTQYF. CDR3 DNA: TGTGCCAGCAGCCAAGAGAGAGGGCTGGCGGCAGATACGCAGTATTTT.